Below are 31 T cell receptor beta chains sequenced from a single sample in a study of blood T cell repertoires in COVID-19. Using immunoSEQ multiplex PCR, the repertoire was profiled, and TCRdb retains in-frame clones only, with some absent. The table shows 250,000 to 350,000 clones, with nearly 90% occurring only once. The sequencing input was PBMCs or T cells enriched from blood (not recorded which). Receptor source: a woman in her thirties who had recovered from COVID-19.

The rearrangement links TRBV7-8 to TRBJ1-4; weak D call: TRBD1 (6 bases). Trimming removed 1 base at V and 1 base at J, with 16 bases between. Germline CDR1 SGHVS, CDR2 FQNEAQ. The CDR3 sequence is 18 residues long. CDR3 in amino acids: CASSLVPQGRGTNEKLFF. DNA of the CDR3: TGTGCCAGCAGCTTAGTCCCACAGGGACGAGGAACTAATGAAAAACTGTTTTTT.

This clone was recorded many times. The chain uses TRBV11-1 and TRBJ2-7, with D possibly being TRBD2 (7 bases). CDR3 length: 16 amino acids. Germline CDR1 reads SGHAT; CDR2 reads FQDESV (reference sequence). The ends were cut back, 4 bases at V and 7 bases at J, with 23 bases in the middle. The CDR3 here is CASSSAGGHILGEQYF. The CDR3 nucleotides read TGTGCCAGCAGCTCCGCCGGGGGGCATATTTTGGGGGAGCAGTACTTC.

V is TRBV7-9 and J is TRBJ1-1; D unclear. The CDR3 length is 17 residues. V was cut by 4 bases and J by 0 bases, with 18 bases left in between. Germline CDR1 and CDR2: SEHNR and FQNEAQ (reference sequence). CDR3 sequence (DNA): TGTGCCAGCAGCTCGGGAGGAATCGGTTACATGAACACTGAAGCTTTCTTT. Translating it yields CASSSGGIGYMNTEAFF. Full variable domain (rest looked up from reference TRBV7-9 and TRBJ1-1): DTGVSQNPRHKITKRGQNVTFRCDPISEHNRLYWYRQTLGQGPEFLTYFQNEAQLEKSRLLSDRFSAERPKGSFSTLEIQRTEQGDSAMYLCASSSGGIGYMNTEAFFGQGTRLTVV.

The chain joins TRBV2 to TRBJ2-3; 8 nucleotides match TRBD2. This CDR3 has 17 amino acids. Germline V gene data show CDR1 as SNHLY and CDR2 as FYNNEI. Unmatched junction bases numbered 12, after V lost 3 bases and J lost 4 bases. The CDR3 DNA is TGTGCCAGCAGTGATTTGGGACTGGGACTAGGCGCAGATACGCAGTATTTT. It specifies CASSDLGLGLGADTQYF.

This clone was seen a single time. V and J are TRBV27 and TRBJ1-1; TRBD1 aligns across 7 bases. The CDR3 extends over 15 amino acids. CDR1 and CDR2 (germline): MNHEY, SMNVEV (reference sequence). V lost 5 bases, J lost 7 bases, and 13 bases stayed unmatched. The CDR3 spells CASSPRQGNYVEAFF. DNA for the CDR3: TGTGCCAGCAGTCCAAGACAGGGAAATTATGTTGAAGCTTTCTTT.

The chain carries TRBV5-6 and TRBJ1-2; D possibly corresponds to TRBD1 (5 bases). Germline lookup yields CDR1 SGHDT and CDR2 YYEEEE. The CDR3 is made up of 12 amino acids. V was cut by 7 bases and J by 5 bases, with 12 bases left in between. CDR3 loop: CASQDGGYGYTF. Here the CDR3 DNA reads TGTGCCAGCCAGGACGGGGGTTATGGCTACACCTTC.

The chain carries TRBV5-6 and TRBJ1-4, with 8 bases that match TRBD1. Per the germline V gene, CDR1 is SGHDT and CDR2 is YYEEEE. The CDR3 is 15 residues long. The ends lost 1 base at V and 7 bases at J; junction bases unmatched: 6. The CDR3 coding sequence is TGTGCCAGCAGCTTGAGGGACAGGATAGGTGAAAAACTGTTTTTT. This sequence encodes CASSLRDRIGEKLFF. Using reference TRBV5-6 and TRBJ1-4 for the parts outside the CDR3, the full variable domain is DAGVTQSPTHLIKTRGQQVTLRCSPKSGHDTVSWYQQALGQGPQFIFQYYEEEERQRGNFPDRFSGHQFPNYSSELNVNALLLGDSALYLCASSLRDRIGEKLFFGSGTQLSVL.

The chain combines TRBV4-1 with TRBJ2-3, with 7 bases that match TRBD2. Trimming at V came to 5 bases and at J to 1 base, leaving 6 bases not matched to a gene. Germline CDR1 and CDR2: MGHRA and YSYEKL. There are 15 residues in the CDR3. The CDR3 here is CASSSVGRRTDTQYF. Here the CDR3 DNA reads TGCGCCAGCAGCAGTGTCGGGAGGCGCACAGATACGCAGTATTTT.

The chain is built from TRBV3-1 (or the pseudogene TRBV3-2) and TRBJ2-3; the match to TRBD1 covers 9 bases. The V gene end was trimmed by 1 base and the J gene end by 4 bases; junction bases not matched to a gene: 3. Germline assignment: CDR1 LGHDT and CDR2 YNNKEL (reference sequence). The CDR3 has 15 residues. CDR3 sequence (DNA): TGTGCCAGCAGCCAAGTACGGACAGGGGCAGATACGCAGTATTTT. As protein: CASSQVRTGADTQYF.

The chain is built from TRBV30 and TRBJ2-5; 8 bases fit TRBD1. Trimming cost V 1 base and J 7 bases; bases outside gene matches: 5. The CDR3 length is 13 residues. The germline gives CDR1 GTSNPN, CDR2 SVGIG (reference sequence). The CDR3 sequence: CAWSADRAGTQYF. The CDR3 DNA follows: TGTGCCTGGAGTGCGGACAGGGCTGGGACCCAGTACTTC.

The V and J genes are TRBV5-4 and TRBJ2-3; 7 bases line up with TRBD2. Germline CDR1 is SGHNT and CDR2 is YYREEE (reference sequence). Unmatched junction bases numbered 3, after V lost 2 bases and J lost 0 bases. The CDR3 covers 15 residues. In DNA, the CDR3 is TGTGCCAGCAGCTTTGGGGGAGGGAGCACAGATACGCAGTATTTT. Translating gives CASSFGGGSTDTQYF.

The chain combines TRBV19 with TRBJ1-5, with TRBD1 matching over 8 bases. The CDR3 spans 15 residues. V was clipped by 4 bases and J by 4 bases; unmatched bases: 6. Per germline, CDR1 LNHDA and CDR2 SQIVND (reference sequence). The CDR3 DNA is TGTGCCAGTAGTAACCGGGACAGGCCAAATCAGCCCCAGCATTTT. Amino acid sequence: CASSNRDRPNQPQHF.

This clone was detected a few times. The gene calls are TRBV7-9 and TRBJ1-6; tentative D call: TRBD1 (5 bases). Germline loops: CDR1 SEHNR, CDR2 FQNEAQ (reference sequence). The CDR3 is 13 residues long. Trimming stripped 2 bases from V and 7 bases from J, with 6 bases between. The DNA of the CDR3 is TGTGCCAGCAGCTTATACAGGAATTCACCCCTCCACTTT. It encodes CASSLYRNSPLHF.

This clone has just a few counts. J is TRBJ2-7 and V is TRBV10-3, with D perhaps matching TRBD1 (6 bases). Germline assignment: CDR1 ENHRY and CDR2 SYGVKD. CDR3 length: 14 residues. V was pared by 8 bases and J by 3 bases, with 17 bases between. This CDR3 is CAIGPNQGHYEQYF. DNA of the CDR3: TGTGCCATCGGCCCCAACCAGGGGCACTACGAGCAGTACTTC.

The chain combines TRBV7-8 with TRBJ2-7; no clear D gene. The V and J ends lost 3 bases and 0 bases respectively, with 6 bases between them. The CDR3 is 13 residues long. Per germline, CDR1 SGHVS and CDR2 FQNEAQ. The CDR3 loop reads CASSFLSSYEQYF. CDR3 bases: TGTGCCAGCAGCTTCCTTAGCTCCTACGAGCAGTACTTC.

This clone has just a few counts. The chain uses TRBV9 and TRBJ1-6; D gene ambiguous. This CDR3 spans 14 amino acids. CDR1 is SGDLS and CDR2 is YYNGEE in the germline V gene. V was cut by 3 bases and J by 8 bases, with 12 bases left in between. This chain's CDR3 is CASSETAADSPLHF. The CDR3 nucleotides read TGTGCCAGCAGCGAGACTGCAGCAGATTCACCCCTCCACTTT.

The CDR3 loop is CASGTGTEYGYTF. CDR3 DNA: TGTGCCAGCGGTACCGGGACAGAGTATGGCTACACCTTC. The rearrangement joins TRBV12-3 or TRBV12-4 to TRBJ1-2; 7 bases fit TRBD1. The CDR3 runs to 13 residues. Trimming cost V 8 bases and J 5 bases; bases outside gene matches: 8.

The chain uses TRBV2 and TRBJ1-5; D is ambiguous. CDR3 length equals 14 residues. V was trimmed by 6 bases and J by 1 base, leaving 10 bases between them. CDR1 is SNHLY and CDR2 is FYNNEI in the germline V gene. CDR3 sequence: CASRLTRSNQPQHF. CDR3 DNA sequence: TGTGCCAGCAGGCTGACACGGAGCAATCAGCCCCAGCATTTT.

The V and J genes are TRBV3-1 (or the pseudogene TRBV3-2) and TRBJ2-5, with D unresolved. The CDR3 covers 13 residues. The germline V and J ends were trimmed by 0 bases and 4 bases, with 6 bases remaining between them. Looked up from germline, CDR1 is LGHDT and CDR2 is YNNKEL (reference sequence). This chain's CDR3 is CASSQDIRETQYF. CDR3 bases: TGTGCCAGCAGCCAAGATATTAGAGAGACCCAGTACTTC.

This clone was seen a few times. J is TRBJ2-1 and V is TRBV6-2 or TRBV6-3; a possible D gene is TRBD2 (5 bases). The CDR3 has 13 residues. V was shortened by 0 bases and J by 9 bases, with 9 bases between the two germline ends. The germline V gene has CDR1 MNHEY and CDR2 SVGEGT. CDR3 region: CASSYSFGLEQFF. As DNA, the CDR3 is TGTGCCAGCAGTTACTCGTTCGGACTTGAGCAGTTCTTC.

CDR3 coding DNA: TGCGCCAGCAGCCGCGCCGGGACAGGGGTTGGAGAGCAGTACTTC. As protein: CASSRAGTGVGEQYF. The chain couples TRBV4-1 to TRBJ2-7, with TRBD1 matching over 10 bases. After removal of 4 bases from V and 7 bases from J, the junction contained 10 bases not matched to a gene. The CDR3 length is 15 residues. The V gene's germline CDR1 is MGHRA and CDR2 YSYEKL.

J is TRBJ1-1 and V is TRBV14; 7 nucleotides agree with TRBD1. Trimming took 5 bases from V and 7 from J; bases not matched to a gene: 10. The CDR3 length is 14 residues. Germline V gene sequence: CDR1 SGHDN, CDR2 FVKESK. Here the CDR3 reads CASSLGGGAIEAFF. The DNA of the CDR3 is TGTGCCAGCAGCTTAGGAGGGGGCGCGATTGAAGCTTTCTTT.

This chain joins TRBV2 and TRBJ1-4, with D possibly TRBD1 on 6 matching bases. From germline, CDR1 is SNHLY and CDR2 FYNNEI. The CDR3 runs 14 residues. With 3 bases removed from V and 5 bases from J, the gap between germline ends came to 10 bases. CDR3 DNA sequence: TGTGCCAGCAGTGATGGGACACAGAATGAAAAACTGTTTTTT. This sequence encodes CASSDGTQNEKLFF.

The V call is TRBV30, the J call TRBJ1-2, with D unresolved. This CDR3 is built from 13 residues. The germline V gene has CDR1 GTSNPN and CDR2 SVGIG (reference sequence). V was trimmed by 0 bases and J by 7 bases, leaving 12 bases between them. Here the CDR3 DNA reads TGTGCCTGGAGTGTAGTCGGACGGGGTGGCTACACCTTC. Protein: CAWSVVGRGGYTF.

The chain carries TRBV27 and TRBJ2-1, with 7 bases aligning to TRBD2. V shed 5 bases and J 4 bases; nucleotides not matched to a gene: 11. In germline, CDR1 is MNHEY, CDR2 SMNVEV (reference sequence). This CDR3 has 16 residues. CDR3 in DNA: TGTGCCAGCAGTAACCTGGGGCGGGGGAGGTACAATGAGCAGTTCTTC. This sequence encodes CASSNLGRGRYNEQFF.

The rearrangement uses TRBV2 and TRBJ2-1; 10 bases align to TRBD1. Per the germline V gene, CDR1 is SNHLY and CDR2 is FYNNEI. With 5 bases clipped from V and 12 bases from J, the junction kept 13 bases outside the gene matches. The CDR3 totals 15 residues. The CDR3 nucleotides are TGTGCCAGCAGTCAGCCGGGACAGGGGTGGGACGGGCAGTTCTTC. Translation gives CASSQPGQGWDGQFF.

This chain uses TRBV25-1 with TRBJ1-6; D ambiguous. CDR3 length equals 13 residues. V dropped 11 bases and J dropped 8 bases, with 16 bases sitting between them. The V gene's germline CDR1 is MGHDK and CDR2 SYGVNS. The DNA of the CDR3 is TGTGCCTCCAAGCGTGACGGGGATTCACCCCTCCACTTT. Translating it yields CASKRDGDSPLHF.

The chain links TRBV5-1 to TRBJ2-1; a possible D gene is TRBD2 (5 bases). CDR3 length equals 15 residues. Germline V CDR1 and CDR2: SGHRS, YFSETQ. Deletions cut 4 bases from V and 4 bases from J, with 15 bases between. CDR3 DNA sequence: TGCGCCAGCAGCCCGCCACTAGGAGGTTACAATGAGCAGTTCTTC. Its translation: CASSPPLGGYNEQFF.

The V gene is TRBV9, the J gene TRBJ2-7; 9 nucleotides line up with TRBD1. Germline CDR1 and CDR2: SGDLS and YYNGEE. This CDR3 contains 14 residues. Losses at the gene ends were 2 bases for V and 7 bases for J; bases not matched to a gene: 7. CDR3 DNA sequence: TGTGCCAGCAGCGTCTGGACAGGGGAGGGGGAGCAGTACTTC. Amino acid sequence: CASSVWTGEGEQYF. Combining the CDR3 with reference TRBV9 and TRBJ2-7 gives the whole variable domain DSGVTQTPKHLITATGQRVTLRCSPRSGDLSVYWYQQSLDQGLQFLIQYYNGEERAKGNILERFSAQQFPDLHSELNLSSLELGDSALYFCASSVWTGEGEQYFGPGTRLTVT.

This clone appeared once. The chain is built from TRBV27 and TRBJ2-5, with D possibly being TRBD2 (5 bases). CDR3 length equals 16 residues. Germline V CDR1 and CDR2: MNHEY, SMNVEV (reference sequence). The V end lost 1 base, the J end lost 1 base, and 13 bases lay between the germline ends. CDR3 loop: CASSLFLRAAQETQYF. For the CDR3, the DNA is TGTGCCAGCAGTTTATTTTTGCGGGCGGCCCAAGAGACCCAGTACTTC.

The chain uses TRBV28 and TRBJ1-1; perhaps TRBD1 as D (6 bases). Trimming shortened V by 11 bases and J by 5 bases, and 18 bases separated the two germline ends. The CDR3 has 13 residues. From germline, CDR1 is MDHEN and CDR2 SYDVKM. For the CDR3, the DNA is TGTGCCGGAAAAGGGGGATTCGGTACTGAAGCTTTCTTT. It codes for CAGKGGFGTEAFF.